In this sample, the clone carrying this T cell receptor (beta chain) turned up many times. This specimen comes from a study of neurological immune-mediated disorders. The germline V and J ends were trimmed by 5 bases and 1 base, with 7 bases remaining between them. This CDR3 has 14 amino acids. Germline V gene sequence: CDR1 SGDLS, CDR2 YYNGEE. MiXCR, run by TCRdb on the 5' RACE reads, gives a single entry per CDR3 protein. The data show about 33,000 distinct CDR3 sequences, approximately 1.6% seen once. The material sequenced was PBMCs. This TCR came from a woman aged 30 to 39 with multiple sclerosis. The chain is built from TRBV9 and TRBJ2-6; no clear D. Here the CDR3 reads CASSRSSGANVLTF. The CDR3 DNA reads TGTGCCAGCAGTCGTTCATCTGGGGCCAACGTCCTGACTTTC.